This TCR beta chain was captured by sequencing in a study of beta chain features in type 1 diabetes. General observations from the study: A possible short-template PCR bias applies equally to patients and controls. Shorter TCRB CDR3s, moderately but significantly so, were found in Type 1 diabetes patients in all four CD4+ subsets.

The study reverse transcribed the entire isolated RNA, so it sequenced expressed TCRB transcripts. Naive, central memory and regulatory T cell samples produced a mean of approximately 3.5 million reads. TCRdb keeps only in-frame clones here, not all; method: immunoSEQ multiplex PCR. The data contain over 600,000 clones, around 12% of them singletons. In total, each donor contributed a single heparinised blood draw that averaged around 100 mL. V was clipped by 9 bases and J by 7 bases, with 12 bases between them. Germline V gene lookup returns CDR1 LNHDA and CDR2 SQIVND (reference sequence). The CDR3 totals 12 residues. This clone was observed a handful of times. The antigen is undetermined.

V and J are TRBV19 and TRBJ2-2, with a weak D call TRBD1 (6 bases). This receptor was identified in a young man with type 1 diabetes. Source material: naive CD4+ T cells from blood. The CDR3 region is CASYRVGGELFF. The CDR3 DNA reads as TGTGCCAGCTACAGGGTAGGCGGGGAGCTGTTTTTT.